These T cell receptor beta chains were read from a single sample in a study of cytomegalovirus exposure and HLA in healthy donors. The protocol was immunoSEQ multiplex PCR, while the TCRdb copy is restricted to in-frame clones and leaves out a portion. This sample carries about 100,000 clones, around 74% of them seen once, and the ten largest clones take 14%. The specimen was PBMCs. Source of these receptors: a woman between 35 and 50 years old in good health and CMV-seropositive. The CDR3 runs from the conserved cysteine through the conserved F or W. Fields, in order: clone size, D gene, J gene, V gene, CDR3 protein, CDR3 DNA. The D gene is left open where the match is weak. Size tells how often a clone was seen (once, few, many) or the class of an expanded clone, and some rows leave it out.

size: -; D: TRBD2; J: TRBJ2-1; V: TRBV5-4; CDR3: CASSFSGGARNEQFF; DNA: TGTGCCAGCAGCTTTAGCGGGGGGGCCCGAAATGAGCAGTTCTTC
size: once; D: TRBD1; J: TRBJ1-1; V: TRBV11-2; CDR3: CASSSQGAITEAFF; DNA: TGTGCCAGCAGCTCCCAGGGGGCCATCACTGAAGCTTTCTTT
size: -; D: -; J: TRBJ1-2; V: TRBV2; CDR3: CASRPPQNHGYTF; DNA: TGTGCCAGCAGGCCCCCCCAGAACCATGGCTACACCTTC
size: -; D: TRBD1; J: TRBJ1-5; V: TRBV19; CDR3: CASSTTGITSNQPQHF; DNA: TGTGCCAGTAGTACGACAGGGATTACGAGCAATCAGCCCCAGCATTTT
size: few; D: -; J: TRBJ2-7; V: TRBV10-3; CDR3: CAISETGGTPTKGYF; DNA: TGTGCCATCAGTGAAACAGGCGGTACTCCTACGAAGGGGTACTTC
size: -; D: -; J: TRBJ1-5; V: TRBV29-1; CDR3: CSVRYDSNQPQHF; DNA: TGCAGCGTTCGGTACGATAGCAATCAGCCCCAGCATTTT
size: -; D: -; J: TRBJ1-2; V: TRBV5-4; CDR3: CASSPDSNYGYTF; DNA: TGTGCCAGCAGCCCGGACTCTAACTATGGCTACACCTTC
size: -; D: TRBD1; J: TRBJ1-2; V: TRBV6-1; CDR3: CASSGHRDRAVYGYTF; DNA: TGTGCCAGCAGTGGACACCGGGACAGGGCCGTCTATGGCTACACCTTC
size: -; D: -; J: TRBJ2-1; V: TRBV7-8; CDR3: CASKGGPEFF; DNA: TGTGCCAGCAAGGGAGGCCCCGAGTTCTTC
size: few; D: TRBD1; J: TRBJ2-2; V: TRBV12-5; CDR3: CASMTGANTGELFF; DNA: TGTGCTAGCATGACAGGGGCTAACACCGGGGAGCTGTTTTTT
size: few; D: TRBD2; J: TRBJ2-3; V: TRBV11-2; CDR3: CASSFNSGTSSYTDTQYF; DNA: TGTGCCAGCAGCTTTAACTCCGGGACTAGCAGCTACACAGATACGCAGTATTTT
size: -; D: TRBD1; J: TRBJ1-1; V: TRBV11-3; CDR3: CASSQTGAEAFF; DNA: TGTGCCAGCAGTCAGACAGGGGCTGAAGCTTTCTTT
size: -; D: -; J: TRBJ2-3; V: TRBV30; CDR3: CAWKVGRGIDTQYF; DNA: TGTGCCTGGAAGGTAGGCAGGGGAATAGATACGCAGTATTTT
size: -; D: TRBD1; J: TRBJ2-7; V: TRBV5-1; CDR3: CASRRTGRYEQYF; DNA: TGCGCCAGCAGACGGACAGGGCGGTACGAGCAGTACTTC
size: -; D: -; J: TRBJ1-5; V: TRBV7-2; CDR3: CASSFNGAQPQHF; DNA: TGTGCCAGCAGCTTTAATGGGGCCCAGCCCCAGCATTTT
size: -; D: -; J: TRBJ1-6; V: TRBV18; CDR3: CASSPGSYNSPLHF; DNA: TGTGCCAGCTCACCTGGGAGTTATAATTCACCCCTCCACTTT
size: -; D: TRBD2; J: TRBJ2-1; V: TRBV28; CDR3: CASSSAGVSYNEQFF; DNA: TGTGCCAGCAGCTCAGCGGGGGTCTCCTACAATGAGCAGTTCTTC
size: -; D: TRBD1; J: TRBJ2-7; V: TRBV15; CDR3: CATSRRLGRGQAEQYF; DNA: TGTGCCACCAGCAGACGATTAGGCCGGGGACAGGCAGAGCAGTACTTC
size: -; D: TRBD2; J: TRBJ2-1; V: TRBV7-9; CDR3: CASVLMGGPNEQFF; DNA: TGTGCCAGCGTACTAATGGGAGGGCCGAATGAGCAGTTCTTC
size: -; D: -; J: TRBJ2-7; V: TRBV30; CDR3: CAWSVSVSYEQYF; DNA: TGTGCCTGGAGTGTATCGGTATCCTACGAGCAGTACTTC
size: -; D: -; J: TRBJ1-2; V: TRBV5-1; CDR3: CASSPETGNQGYTF; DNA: TGCGCCAGCAGCCCGGAAACAGGGAACCAAGGCTACACCTTC
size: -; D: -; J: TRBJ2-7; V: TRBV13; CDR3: CASSLKGIVGDEQYF; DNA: TGTGCCAGCAGCTTAAAGGGTATAGTAGGGGACGAGCAGTACTTC
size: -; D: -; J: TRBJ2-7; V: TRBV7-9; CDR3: CASSPTPAGPSSYEQYF; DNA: TGTGCCAGCAGCCCAACCCCGGCAGGGCCGAGCTCCTACGAGCAGTACTTC
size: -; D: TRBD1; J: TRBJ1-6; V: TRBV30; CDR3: CAWKLTGTGNSPLHF; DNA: TGTGCCTGGAAGCTGACCGGGACAGGGAATTCACCCCTCCACTTT
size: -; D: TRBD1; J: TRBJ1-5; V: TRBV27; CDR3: CASSPWDRSNQPQHF; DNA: TGTGCCAGCAGTCCATGGGACAGGAGCAATCAGCCCCAGCATTTT
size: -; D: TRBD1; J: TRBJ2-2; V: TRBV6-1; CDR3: CASTPRDSLTGELFF; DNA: TGTGCCAGCACCCCAAGGGACAGCCTCACCGGGGAGCTGTTTTTT
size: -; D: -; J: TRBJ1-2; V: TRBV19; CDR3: CATQEVYGYTF; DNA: TGTGCCACCCAGGAGGTCTATGGCTACACCTTC
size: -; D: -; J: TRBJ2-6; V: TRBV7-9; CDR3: CASSQDSGMGSGANVLTF; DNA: TGTGCCAGCAGCCAAGACAGTGGGATGGGCTCTGGGGCCAACGTCCTGACTTTC
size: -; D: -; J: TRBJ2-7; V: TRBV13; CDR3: CASSPRLTSYEQYF; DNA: TGTGCCAGCAGCCCCCGACTCACCTCCTACGAGCAGTACTTC
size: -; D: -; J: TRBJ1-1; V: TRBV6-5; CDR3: CASSYSVTGNTEAFF; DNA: TGTGCCAGCAGTTACTCTGTGACAGGGAACACTGAAGCTTTCTTT
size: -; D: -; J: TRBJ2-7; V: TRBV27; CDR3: CASSFAGINEQYF; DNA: TGTGCCAGCAGTTTCGCCGGGATCAACGAGCAGTACTTC
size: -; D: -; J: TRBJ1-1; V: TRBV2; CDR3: CASTTGEAFF; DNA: TGTGCCAGCACCACAGGGGAAGCTTTCTTT
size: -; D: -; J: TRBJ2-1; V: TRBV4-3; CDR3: CASSQGDSFYNEQFF; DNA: TGCGCCAGCAGCCAAGGAGACAGCTTCTACAATGAGCAGTTCTTC
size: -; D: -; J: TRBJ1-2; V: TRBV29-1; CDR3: CSVEDEETHYGYTF; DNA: TGCAGCGTTGAAGATGAGGAGACTCACTATGGCTACACCTTC
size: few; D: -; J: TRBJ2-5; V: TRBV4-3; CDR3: CASSQEAWVGGLEETQYF; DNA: TGCGCCAGCAGCCAAGAAGCCTGGGTGGGGGGGCTAGAAGAGACCCAGTACTTC
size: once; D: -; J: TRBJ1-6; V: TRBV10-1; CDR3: CASSDRGSDLHF; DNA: TGCGCCAGCAGTGACCGGGGATCCGACCTCCACTTT
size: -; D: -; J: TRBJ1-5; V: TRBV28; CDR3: CASSIEGNQPQHF; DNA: TGTGCCAGCAGTATAGAGGGCAATCAGCCCCAGCATTTT
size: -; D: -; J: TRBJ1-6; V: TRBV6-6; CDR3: CASSITGNRNSPLHF; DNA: TGTGCCAGCAGTATTACAGGGAACAGAAATTCACCCCTCCACTTT
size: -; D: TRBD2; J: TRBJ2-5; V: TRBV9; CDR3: CASTGGAQDQETQYF; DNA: TGTGCCAGCACGGGAGGGGCGCAGGATCAAGAGACCCAGTACTTC
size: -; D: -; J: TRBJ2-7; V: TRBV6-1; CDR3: CASSVPEDEQYF; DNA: TGTGCCAGCAGTGTGCCAGAGGACGAGCAGTACTTC
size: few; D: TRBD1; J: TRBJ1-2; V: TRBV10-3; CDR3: CAISAGTDYGYTF; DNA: TGTGCCATCAGTGCGGGGACAGACTATGGCTACACCTTC
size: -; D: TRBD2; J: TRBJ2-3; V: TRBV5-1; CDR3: CASSPGLADTDTQYF; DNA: TGCGCCAGCAGCCCTGGACTAGCGGACACAGATACGCAGTATTTT
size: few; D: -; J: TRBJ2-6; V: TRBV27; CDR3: CASSGQPYGASGANVLTF; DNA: TGTGCCAGCAGTGGACAGCCTTATGGGGCCTCTGGGGCCAACGTCCTGACTTTC
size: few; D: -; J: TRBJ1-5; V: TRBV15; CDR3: CATKEGGRFNQPQHF; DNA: TGTGCCACCAAAGAAGGGGGACGGTTTAATCAGCCCCAGCATTTT
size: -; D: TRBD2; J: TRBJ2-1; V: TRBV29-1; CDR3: CSALAGGRNEQFF; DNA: TGCAGCGCCCTAGCGGGGGGAAGGAATGAGCAGTTCTTC
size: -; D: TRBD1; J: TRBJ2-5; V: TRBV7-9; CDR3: CASGTGGETQYF; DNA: TGTGCCTCGGGGACAGGGGGAGAGACCCAGTACTTC
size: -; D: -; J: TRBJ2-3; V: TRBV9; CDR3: CASSVGAGAGALTDTQYF; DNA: TGTGCCAGCAGCGTAGGGGCCGGGGCGGGGGCCCTCACAGATACGCAGTATTTT
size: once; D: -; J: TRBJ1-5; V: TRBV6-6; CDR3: CASSRTAENQPQHF; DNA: TGTGCCAGCAGTAGGACAGCTGAAAATCAGCCCCAGCATTTT
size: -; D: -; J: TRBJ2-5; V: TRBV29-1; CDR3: CSVEAGLETQYF; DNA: TGCAGCGTTGAAGCGGGGTTAGAGACCCAGTACTTC
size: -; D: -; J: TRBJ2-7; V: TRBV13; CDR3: CASSLGYYEQYF; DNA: TGTGCCAGCAGTTTAGGATACTACGAGCAGTACTTC
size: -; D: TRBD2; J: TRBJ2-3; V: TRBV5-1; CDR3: CASSLMGGSGTDTQYF; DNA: TGCGCCAGCAGCTTGATGGGGGGGAGCGGCACAGATACGCAGTATTTT
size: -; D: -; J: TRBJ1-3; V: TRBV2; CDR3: CASSEEGAGNTIYF; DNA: TGTGCCAGCAGTGAAGAGGGGGCTGGAAACACCATATATTTT
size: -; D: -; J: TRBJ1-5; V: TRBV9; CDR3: CASSVAGGSNQPQHF; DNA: TGTGCCAGCAGCGTAGCTGGGGGGAGCAATCAGCCCCAGCATTTT
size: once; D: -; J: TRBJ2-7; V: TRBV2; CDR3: CASSEDLSSYEQYF; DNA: TGTGCCAGCAGTGAAGATCTCAGCTCCTACGAGCAGTACTTC
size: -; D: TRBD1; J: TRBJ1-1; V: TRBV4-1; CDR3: CASSLTGVTEAFF; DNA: TGCGCCAGCAGCCTGACAGGGGTCACTGAAGCTTTCTTT